This T cell receptor beta chain was documented in a study of blood T cell repertoires in COVID-19. About the study: COVID-19 samples collected from the United States, Italy and Spain covered acute and convalescent phases. The analysed material was cDNA or gDNA that came from T cells, B-cell-depleted T cells, or PBMCs.

The CDR3 covers 16 residues. Germline V CDR1 and CDR2: PRHDT, FYEKMQ (reference sequence). The ends were cut back, 6 bases at V and 2 bases at J, with 14 bases in the middle. Authors' processing steps: Estimation of nucleated cell counts was performed using reference gene primer amplification. Clones were sequenced by immunoSEQ multiplex PCR, and TCRdb holds only the in-frame ones, with some missing. V, J and clone size were drawn from that table, and D and trimming were deduced from the DNA. This table holds approximately 120,000 clones, roughly 92% found once. Seattle researchers signed up patients amid active infection and tracked them longitudinally.

Sequencing was carried out using peripheral blood. This clonotype was sampled from a man aged 50 to 59 with COVID-19, enrolled during active disease. The chain links TRBV13 to TRBJ2-6, with TRBD2 as a possible D gene (5 bases). CDR3 in amino acids: CASRLGTLAGANVLTF. The CDR3 nucleotides are TGTGCCAGCAGACTAGGAACCCTGGCTGGGGCCAACGTCCTGACTTTC.